This T cell receptor beta chain was documented in a study of T-cell memory formation after mild COVID-19. Trimming cost V 1 base and J 0 bases; bases outside gene matches: 12. Germline V gives CDR1 SGHAT, CDR2 FQNNGV. The CDR3 has 20 amino acids. One entry per CDR3 protein results from TCRdb running MiXCR on the 5' RACE reads. This table has roughly 450,000 distinct CDR3 sequences, 18% appearing once. The sequenced sample consisted of PBMCs or a T cell subset sorted from them (not recorded which). The clonotype comes from an adult woman who had mild COVID-19 (a few samples of this study predate the infection). Cell type and time point are not known. This sequence joins TRBV11-2 and TRBJ2-6; 7 positions agree with TRBD1. The CDR3 bases are TGTGCCAGCAGCTTAGCCCCTGGGGGACAGATACCCTCTGGGGCCAACGTCCTGACTTTC. This codes for CASSLAPGGQIPSGANVLTF.